These 24 T cell receptor beta chains were all obtained from the same sample, sequenced in a study of shared clonotypes between healthy human individuals. Only in-frame clones appear in the TCRdb table, and some are missing; sequencing was by immunoSEQ multiplex PCR. The profile shows about 460,000 clones, 75% to 80% of them singletons. The sequenced material came from PBMCs. All receptors derive from a woman in her thirties or forties in good health. Some clones in this sample may be carry-over from other donors' samples.

The chain carries TRBV28 and TRBJ1-2; a weak D match, TRBD1 (5 bases). The CDR3 has 13 residues. The germline gives CDR1 MDHEN, CDR2 SYDVKM. V gave up 4 bases and J gave up 8 bases, with 14 bases separating them. The chain's CDR3 is CASSSVGVYGYTF. The CDR3 coding sequence is TGTGCCAGCAGTTCGGTGGGGGTTTACGGCTACACCTTC.

The chain employs TRBV9 and TRBJ1-1; 9 bases line up with TRBD1. Germline CDR1 and CDR2: SGDLS and YYNGEE. The V and J ends lost 0 bases and 1 base, in that order; junction bases with no gene match: 4. The CDR3 contains 16 residues. As DNA, the CDR3 is TGTGCCAGCAGCGTAGAGCCGGGACAGGGGAACACTGAAGCTTTCTTT. It codes for CASSVEPGQGNTEAFF.

Concerning this clone itself: A far more abundant clone sits one base away, making this likely a read error. This chain uses TRBV25-1 with TRBJ2-5; no clear D gene. V gave up 3 bases and J gave up 5 bases, with 13 bases separating them. The CDR3 length is 14 residues. Germline assignment: CDR1 MGHDK and CDR2 SYGVNS. CDR3 coding DNA: TGTGCCAGCAGTGATTTTAAGTCCGAGGAGACCCAGTACTTC. Its translation is CASSDFKSEETQYF.

This clone was recorded a few times. This chain uses TRBV18 with TRBJ1-5, with D possibly being TRBD1 (6 bases). Germline V gene lookup returns CDR1 KGHSH and CDR2 LQKENI. This CDR3 region has 13 residues. V shed 5 bases and J shed 6 bases, with 11 bases lying between them. The CDR3 is CASSSQGTQPQHF. The CDR3 DNA reads as TGTGCCAGCTCATCACAGGGTACTCAGCCCCAGCATTTT.

On this clone: One base away lies a much larger clone, so this may be a sequencing read error. V usage is TRBV5-1 and J usage is TRBJ2-1, with 14 bases aligning to TRBD2. The germline CDR1 and CDR2 sequences are SGHRS and YFSETQ. This CDR3 comprises 15 residues. The CDR3: CASSQGLAGANEQLF. CDR3 DNA: TGCGCCAGCAGCCAGGGACTAGCGGGAGCCAATGAGCAGCTCTTC.

The V gene is TRBV27, the J gene TRBJ1-5; weak D call: TRBD1 (6 bases). Trimming removed 6 bases from V and 2 bases from J, with 11 bases in between. The CDR3 length is 14 residues. The germline V gene has CDR1 MNHEY and CDR2 SMNVEV (reference sequence). In DNA, the CDR3 is TGTGCCAGCAGATCGACAGGCCGCAATCAGCCCCAGCATTTT. Amino acid sequence: CASRSTGRNQPQHF.

This clone has more than one count but fewer than ten. This rearrangement joins TRBV19 to TRBJ1-5; D unclear. This CDR3 is 13 amino acids long. V dropped 4 bases and J dropped 6 bases, with 10 bases sitting between them. Germline-derived CDR1 and CDR2 are LNHDA and SQIVND (reference sequence). CDR3 region: CASSKSVGQPQHF. CDR3 in DNA: TGTGCCAGTAGTAAGTCGGTGGGTCAGCCCCAGCATTTT.

The chain is built from TRBV7-8 and TRBJ2-3; no clear D. V lost 3 bases and J lost 0, with 10 bases in between. Germline V gene sequence: CDR1 SGHVS, CDR2 FQNEAQ. The CDR3 has 15 residues. The CDR3 here is CASSLATLSTDTQYF. DNA for the CDR3: TGTGCCAGCAGCTTGGCGACACTTAGCACAGATACGCAGTATTTT.

This clone was counted once. It is likely a read error: a sequence one base away is far more abundant. The V call is TRBV30, the J call TRBJ2-7, with D possibly being TRBD1 or TRBD2 (6 bases each). CDR3 length equals 13 residues. Germline CDR1 GTSNPN, CDR2 SVGIG (reference sequence). The CDR3 coding sequence is TGTGCCTGGAGGACCGGGGGCTCCTACGGGCAGTACTTC. Its protein is CAWRTGGSYGQYF.

This clone was counted once. This sequence joins TRBV7-9 and TRBJ2-2, with 8 bases that match TRBD1. Germline loops: CDR1 SEHNR, CDR2 FQNEAQ (reference sequence). The CDR3 length is 16 residues. J gave up 1 base and V 5 bases, and 6 bases lay outside the gene matches. The CDR3 bases are TGTGCCAGCAGCGAAAGCAGGGGGCTGAACACCGGGGAGCTGTTTTTT. It codes for CASSESRGLNTGELFF. Combining the CDR3 with reference TRBV7-9 and TRBJ2-2 gives the whole variable domain DTGVSQNPRHKITKRGQNVTFRCDPISEHNRLYWYRQTLGQGPEFLTYFQNEAQLEKSRLLSDRFSAERPKGSFSTLEIQRTEQGDSAMYLCASSESRGLNTGELFFGEGSRLTVL.

With respect to this clone: At one of its ends the junction is not consistent with the germline gene, which may arise from a read error. The chain has TRBV5-1 and TRBJ2-2, with 8 positions matching TRBD2. Germline CDR1 and CDR2: SGHRS and YFSETQ. The CDR3 spans 17 residues. CDR3 loop: CASSLYGGGRVTGKLFF. CDR3 sequence (DNA): TGCGCCAGCAGCTTGTATGGCGGGGGGCGAGTCACCGGGAAGCTGTTTTTT. The full variable domain, in which reference TRBV5-1 and TRBJ2-2 provide the parts outside the CDR3, is KAGVTQTPRYLIKTRGQQVTLSCSPISGHRSVSWYQQTPGQGLQFLFEYFSETQRNKGNFPGRFSGRQFSNSRSEMNVSTLELGDSALYLCASSLYGGGRVTGKLFFGEGSRLTVL.

The chain recombines TRBV6-5 with TRBJ2-3; possible D gene TRBD2, 6 bases. The CDR3 is 15 amino acids. Germline-derived CDR1 and CDR2 are MNHEY and SVGAGI. The V end was cut by 8 bases, the J end by 3 bases, with 18 bases between. Here the CDR3 DNA reads TGTGCCAGCGGGAGGACGGGTGAGAGGACAGATACGCAGTATTTT. It codes for CASGRTGERTDTQYF.

This clone has only a few counts. The chain combines TRBV28 with TRBJ2-5; 14 nucleotides match TRBD2. Germline CDR1 MDHEN, CDR2 SYDVKM. The CDR3 has 17 residues. Trimming cost V 4 bases and J 5 bases; bases outside gene matches: 9. Written as DNA, the CDR3 is TGTGCCAGCAGTTCTCCAGGACTAGCGGGAGGTCGGGAGACCCAGTACTTC. Encoded protein: CASSSPGLAGGRETQYF.

This chain uses TRBV7-9 with TRBJ2-7; either TRBD1 or TRBD2 may supply D (5 bases each). Germline V lookup: CDR1 SEHNR, CDR2 FQNEAQ (reference sequence). Trimming took 2 bases from V and 4 from J, leaving 9 bases between them. CDR3 size: 13 residues. The CDR3: CASSLNGGYEQYF. The CDR3 DNA reads TGTGCCAGCAGCTTAAATGGGGGTTACGAGCAGTACTTC.

The CDR3 reads CASSLDHGLNEQYF. As DNA, the CDR3 is TGTGCCAGCAGCTTAGATCACGGCTTGAACGAGCAGTACTTC. V is TRBV11-2 and J is TRBJ2-7; D remains unclear. Between the trimmed V and J ends, which lost 0 bases and 5 bases, there was a span of 11 bases. This CDR3 is built from 14 residues. Germline V CDR1 and CDR2: SGHAT, FQNNGV.

The V and J genes are TRBV14 and TRBJ1-1; unclear D gene. Germline V gives CDR1 SGHDN, CDR2 FVKESK. The CDR3 spans 15 residues. V was trimmed by 0 bases and J by 1 base, leaving 9 bases between them. The CDR3 loop is CASSQDGGWNTEAFF. The CDR3 nucleotides read TGTGCCAGCAGCCAAGATGGAGGTTGGAACACTGAAGCTTTCTTT.

The chain links TRBV4-1 to TRBJ1-2, with D possibly matching TRBD1 (5 bases). The CDR3 is 14 residues long. Trimming removed 2 bases at V and 4 bases at J, with 11 bases between. Germline assignment: CDR1 MGHRA and CDR2 YSYEKL. The CDR3 loop reads CASSQYGGIYGYTF. The DNA of the CDR3 is TGCGCCAGCAGCCAATATGGGGGGATCTATGGCTACACCTTC.

The chain uses TRBV10-1 and TRBJ2-7; D might be TRBD1 or TRBD2, each matching 5 bases. The CDR3 is 14 amino acids. Trimming pared 7 bases from V and 2 bases from J, leaving 15 bases between. In germline, CDR1 is WNHNN, CDR2 SYGVQD (reference sequence). The CDR3, as DNA: TGCGCCAGCAAAGGTGAGGGACGACCCTACGAGCAGTACTTC. Translated: CASKGEGRPYEQYF.

V gene TRBV6-1 combines with J gene TRBJ2-5; 8 bases agree with TRBD2. With V trimmed by 4 bases and J by 5 bases, 24 bases remained unmatched. CDR3 size: 20 residues. Per the germline V gene, CDR1 is MNHNS and CDR2 is SASEGT. CDR3 loop: CASSVLTKALAVLGRETQYF. Written as DNA, the CDR3 is TGTGCCAGCAGTGTTCTCACAAAGGCACTAGCGGTTCTAGGTCGGGAGACCCAGTACTTC.

The chain is built from TRBV6-6 and TRBJ2-7; TRBD2 matches at 11 bases. There are 16 residues in the CDR3. Trimming cost V 5 bases and J 4 bases; bases outside gene matches: 10. The germline gives CDR1 MNHNY, CDR2 SVGAGI (reference sequence). CDR3 protein: CASSGPGLADLYEQYF. CDR3 DNA sequence: TGTGCCAGCAGTGGCCCGGGACTAGCGGACTTGTACGAGCAGTACTTC.

The rearrangement links TRBV18 to TRBJ2-1, with a tentative D call TRBD2 (5 bases). The V end lost 2 bases, the J end lost 9 bases, and 14 bases lay between the germline ends. In germline, CDR1 is KGHSH, CDR2 LQKENI. The CDR3 covers 14 residues. The CDR3 reads CASSPLKASGEQFF. CDR3 nucleotide sequence: TGTGCCAGCTCACCATTAAAGGCGAGCGGTGAGCAGTTCTTC.

The DNA for the CDR3 is TGTGCCAGCAGTACCCCTGTAGAGGGGGCATTCCACGAGCAGTACTTC. Amino acids: CASSTPVEGAFHEQYF. The chain couples TRBV28 to TRBJ2-7; 7 nucleotides align to TRBD1. This CDR3 spans 16 amino acids. Per the germline V gene, CDR1 is MDHEN and CDR2 is SYDVKM. J was trimmed by 5 bases and V by 5 bases; bases with no gene match: 15.

The chain carries TRBV19 and TRBJ2-1, with D possibly TRBD2 on 6 matching bases. CDR1 LNHDA and CDR2 SQIVND come from the germline V gene (reference sequence). The V end lost 5 bases, the J end lost 9 bases, and 14 bases lay between the germline ends. The CDR3 loop spans 13 amino acids. The CDR3 region is CASSFLAYGEQFF. The CDR3, as DNA: TGTGCCAGTAGTTTCCTAGCGTATGGTGAGCAGTTCTTC.

Comments on this clone: It differs at one base from a far larger clone, so likely a read error. Other DNA sequences within the sample encode an identical CDR3. V and J are TRBV29-1 and TRBJ2-1, with D possibly being TRBD2 (5 bases). The CDR3 has 11 residues. Germline loops: CDR1 SQVTM, CDR2 ANQGSEA. CDR3 amino acids: CSVGTYNEQFF. As DNA, the CDR3 is TGTAGCGTTGGAACCTACAATGAGCAGTTCTTC.